This T cell receptor (beta chain) was obtained from a study of CD8 T cells in Susac syndrome. An input of roughly 0.5 to 1 ug of RNA was subjected to reverse transcription using random hexamers. One entry per CDR3 protein results from TCRdb running MiXCR on the immunoSEQ multiplex PCR reads. The data hold some 52,000 distinct CDR3 sequences, with 93% observed a single time. This CDR3 contains 13 residues. Deletions cut 2 bases from V and 4 bases from J, with 8 bases between. This clonotype showed up just once. J is TRBJ2-5 and V is TRBV12-3 or TRBV12-4, with no clear D. The TCR comes from a human donor with multiple sclerosis. The specimen sequenced was CD8+ T cells from PBMCs. DNA of the CDR3: TGTGCCAGCAGTTTATTCTTAAGAGAGACCCAGTACTTC. The encoded protein is CASSLFLRETQYF.